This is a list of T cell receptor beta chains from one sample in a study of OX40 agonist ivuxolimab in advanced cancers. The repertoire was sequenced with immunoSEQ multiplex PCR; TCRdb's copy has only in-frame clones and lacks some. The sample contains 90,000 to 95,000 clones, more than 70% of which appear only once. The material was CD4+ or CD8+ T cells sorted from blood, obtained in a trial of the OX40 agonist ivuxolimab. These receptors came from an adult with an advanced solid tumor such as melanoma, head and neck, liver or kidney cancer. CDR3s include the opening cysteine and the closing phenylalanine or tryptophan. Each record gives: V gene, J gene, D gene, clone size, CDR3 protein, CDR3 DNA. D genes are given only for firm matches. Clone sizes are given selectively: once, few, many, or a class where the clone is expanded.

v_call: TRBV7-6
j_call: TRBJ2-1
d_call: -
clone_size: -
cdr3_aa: CASSLGQNQRVFF
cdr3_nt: TGTGCCAGCAGCTTAGGACAGAACCAAAGGGTGTTCTTC

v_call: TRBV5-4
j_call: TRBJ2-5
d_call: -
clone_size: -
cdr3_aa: CASSYAGWETQYF
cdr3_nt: TGTGCCAGCTCCTATGCGGGGTGGGAGACCCAGTACTTC

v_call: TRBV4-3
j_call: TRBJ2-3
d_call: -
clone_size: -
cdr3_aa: CASSQPGITQYF
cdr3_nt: TGCGCCAGCAGCCAGCCCGGGATTACGCAGTATTTT

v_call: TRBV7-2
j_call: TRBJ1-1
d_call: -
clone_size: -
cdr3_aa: CASSLVTLNTEAFF
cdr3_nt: TGTGCCAGCAGCTTAGTTACGCTGAACACTGAAGCTTTCTTT

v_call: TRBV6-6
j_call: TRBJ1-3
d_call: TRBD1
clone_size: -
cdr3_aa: CASRPRQGTSGNTIYF
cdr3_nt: TGTGCCAGCAGACCCCGACAGGGGACCTCTGGAAACACCATATATTTT

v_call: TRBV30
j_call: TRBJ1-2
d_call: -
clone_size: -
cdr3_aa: CAWSRTGKWDYGYTF
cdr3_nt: TGTGCCTGGAGCCGAACAGGGAAGTGGGACTATGGCTACACCTTC

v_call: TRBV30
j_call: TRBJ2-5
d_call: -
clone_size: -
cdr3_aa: CAWSVRLLQETQYF
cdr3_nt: TGTGCCTGGAGTGTGAGACTACTCCAAGAGACCCAGTACTTC

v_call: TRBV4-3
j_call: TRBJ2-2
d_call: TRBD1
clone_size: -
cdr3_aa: CASSQDPRQGWVGELFF
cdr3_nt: TGCGCCAGCAGCCAAGACCCCCGACAGGGGTGGGTCGGGGAGCTGTTTTTT

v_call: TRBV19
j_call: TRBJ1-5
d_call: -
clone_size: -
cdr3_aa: CASSPGPYLNQPQHF
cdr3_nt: TGTGCCAGTAGTCCGGGCCCCTATTTAAATCAGCCCCAGCATTTT

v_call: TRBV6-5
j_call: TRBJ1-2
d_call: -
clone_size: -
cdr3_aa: CASSYVGYTF
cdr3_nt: TGTGCCAGCAGTTACGTTGGCTACACCTTC

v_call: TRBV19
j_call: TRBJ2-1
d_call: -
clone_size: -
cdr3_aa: CASNSGRDQNEQFF
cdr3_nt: TGTGCCAGTAACTCAGGGCGGGACCAGAATGAGCAGTTCTTC

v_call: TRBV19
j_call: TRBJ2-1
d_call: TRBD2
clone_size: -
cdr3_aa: CASSISGSRNEQFF
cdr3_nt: TGTGCCAGTAGTATCAGCGGGAGTAGGAATGAGCAGTTCTTC

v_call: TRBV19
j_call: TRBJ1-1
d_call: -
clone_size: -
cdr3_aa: CASSIRTAENTEAFF
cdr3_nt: TGTGCCAGTAGTATAAGGACAGCGGAGAACACTGAAGCTTTCTTT

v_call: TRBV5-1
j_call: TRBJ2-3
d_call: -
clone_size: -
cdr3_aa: CASSTRGGTDTQYF
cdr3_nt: TGCGCCAGCAGCACCCGGGGAGGCACAGATACGCAGTATTTT

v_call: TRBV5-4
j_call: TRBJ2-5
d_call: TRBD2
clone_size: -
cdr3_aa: CASSLDIVAGGETQYF
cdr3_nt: TGTGCCAGCAGCTTGGACATAGTAGCGGGAGGGGAGACCCAGTACTTC

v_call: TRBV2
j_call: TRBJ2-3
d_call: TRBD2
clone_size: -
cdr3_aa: CASISSGGPGTDTQYF
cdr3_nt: TGTGCCAGCATTTCGTCGGGAGGGCCGGGCACAGATACGCAGTATTTT

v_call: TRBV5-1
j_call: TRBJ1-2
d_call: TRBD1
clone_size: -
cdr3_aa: CASSVGQVNYGYTF
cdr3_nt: TGCGCCAGCAGCGTAGGACAGGTTAACTATGGCTACACCTTC

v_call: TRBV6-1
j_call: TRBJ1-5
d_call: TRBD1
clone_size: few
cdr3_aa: CASSEIASGGYNQPQHF
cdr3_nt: TGTGCCAGCAGTGAAATTGCGTCAGGGGGTTACAATCAGCCCCAGCATTTT

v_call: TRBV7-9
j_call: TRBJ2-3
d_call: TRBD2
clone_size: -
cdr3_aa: CASSIGLAGGTDTQYF
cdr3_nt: TGTGCCAGCAGCATTGGACTAGCGGGAGGCACAGATACGCAGTATTTT

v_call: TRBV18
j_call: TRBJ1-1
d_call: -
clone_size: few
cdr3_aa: CASSPQRRLNTEAFF
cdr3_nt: TGTGCCAGCTCACCACAACGGAGACTGAACACTGAAGCTTTCTTT

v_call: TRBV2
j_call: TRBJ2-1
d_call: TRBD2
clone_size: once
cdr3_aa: CASNPGGEGGEQFF
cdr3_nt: TGTGCCAGCAATCCGGGAGGGGAGGGTGGTGAGCAGTTCTTC

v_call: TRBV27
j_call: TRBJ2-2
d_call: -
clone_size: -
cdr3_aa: CASSSISGRTGELFF
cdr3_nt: TGTGCCAGCAGTTCGATTAGCGGACGCACCGGGGAGCTGTTTTTT

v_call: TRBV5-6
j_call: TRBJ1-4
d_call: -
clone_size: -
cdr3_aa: CASSFTGHGATNEKLFF
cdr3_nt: TGTGCCAGCAGCTTCACAGGACATGGGGCAACTAATGAAAAACTGTTTTTT

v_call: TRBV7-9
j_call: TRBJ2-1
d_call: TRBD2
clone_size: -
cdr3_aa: CASSLAGTYNEQFF
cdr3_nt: TGTGCCAGCAGCCTAGCGGGAACCTACAATGAGCAGTTCTTC

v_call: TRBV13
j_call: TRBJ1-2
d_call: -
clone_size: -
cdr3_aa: CASSSRLVSRRGYGYTF
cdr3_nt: TGTGCCAGCAGCTCCCGACTTGTAAGCAGACGGGGCTATGGCTACACCTTC

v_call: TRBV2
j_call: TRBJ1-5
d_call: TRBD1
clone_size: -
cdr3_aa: CASSRDRGSTNQPQHF
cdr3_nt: TGTGCCAGCAGCCGAGACAGGGGGAGCACAAATCAGCCCCAGCATTTT

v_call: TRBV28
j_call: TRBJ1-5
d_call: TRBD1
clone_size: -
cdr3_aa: CASRRDRRYQPQHF
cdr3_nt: TGTGCCAGCCGTCGGGACAGGAGATATCAGCCCCAGCATTTT

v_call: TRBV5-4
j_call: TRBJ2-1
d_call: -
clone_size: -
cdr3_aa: CASSLEYEQFF
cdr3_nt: TGTGCCAGCAGCTTGGAGTATGAGCAGTTCTTC

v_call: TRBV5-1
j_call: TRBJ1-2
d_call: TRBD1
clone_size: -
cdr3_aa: CASSRGTGEGYTF
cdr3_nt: TGCGCCAGCAGCAGGGGGACAGGGGAGGGCTACACCTTC

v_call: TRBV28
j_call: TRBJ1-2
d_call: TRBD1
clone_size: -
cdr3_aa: CASSLWGQAVYGYTF
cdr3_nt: TGTGCCAGCAGTTTATGGGGACAGGCCGTCTATGGCTACACCTTC

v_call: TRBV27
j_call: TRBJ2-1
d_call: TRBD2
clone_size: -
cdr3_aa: CASRIAGSYNEQFF
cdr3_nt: TGTGCCAGCAGGATAGCGGGATCGTACAATGAGCAGTTCTTC

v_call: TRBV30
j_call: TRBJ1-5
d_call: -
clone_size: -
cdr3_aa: CAWSAPGPNQPQHF
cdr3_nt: TGTGCCTGGAGTGCCCCGGGCCCAAATCAGCCCCAGCATTTT

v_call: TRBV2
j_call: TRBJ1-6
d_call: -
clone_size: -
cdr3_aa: CASSEPNSPLHF
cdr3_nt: TGTGCCAGCAGTGAACCAAATTCACCCCTCCACTTT

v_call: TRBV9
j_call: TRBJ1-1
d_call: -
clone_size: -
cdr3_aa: CASSVGPGAITEAFF
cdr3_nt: TGTGCCAGCAGCGTAGGGCCAGGGGCTATCACTGAAGCTTTCTTT

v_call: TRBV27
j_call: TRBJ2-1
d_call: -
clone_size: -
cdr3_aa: CASRGPFSYNEQFF
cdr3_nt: TGTGCCAGCAGGGGGCCCTTCTCCTACAATGAGCAGTTCTTC

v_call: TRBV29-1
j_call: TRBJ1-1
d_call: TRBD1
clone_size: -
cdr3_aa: CSALRGRTEAFF
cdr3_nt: TGCAGCGCCCTCAGGGGGCGAACTGAAGCTTTCTTT

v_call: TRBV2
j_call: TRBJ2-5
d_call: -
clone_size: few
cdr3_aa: CASSDIGRSGTQYF
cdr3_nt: TGTGCCAGCAGTGATATAGGGAGAAGCGGGACCCAGTACTTC

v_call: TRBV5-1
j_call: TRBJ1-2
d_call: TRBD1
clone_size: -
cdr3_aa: CASSFSQGGGYGYTF
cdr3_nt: TGCGCCAGCAGCTTCTCGCAGGGGGGTGGCTATGGCTACACCTTC

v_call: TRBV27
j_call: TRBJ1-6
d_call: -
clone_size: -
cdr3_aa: CASRGQGSYNSPLHF
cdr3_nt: TGTGCCAGCAGAGGCCAGGGCTCCTATAATTCACCCCTCCACTTT

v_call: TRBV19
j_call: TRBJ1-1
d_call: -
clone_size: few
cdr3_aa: CASSSSQGGTEAFF
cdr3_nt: TGTGCCAGTAGTTCATCACAGGGTGGTACTGAAGCTTTCTTT

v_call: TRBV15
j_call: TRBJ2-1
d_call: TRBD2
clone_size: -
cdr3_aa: CATRGELAGNNEQFF
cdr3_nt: TGTGCCACCAGAGGTGAACTAGCGGGGAACAATGAGCAGTTCTTC

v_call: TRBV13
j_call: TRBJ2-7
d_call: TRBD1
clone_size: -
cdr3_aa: CASLQRGGTGAYEQYF
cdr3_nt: TGTGCCAGCCTACAGAGAGGGGGGACAGGGGCCTACGAGCAGTACTTC

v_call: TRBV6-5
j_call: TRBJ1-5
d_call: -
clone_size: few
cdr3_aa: CASRPLQGRNQPQHF
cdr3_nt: TGTGCCAGCAGGCCTCTCCAGGGGCGAAATCAGCCCCAGCATTTT

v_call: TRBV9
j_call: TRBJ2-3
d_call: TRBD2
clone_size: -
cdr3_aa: CASSALAGLSTDTQYF
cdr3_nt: TGTGCCAGCAGCGCCCTAGCGGGGCTAAGCACAGATACGCAGTATTTT

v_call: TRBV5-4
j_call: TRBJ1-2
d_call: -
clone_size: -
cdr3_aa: CASSLESNYGYTF
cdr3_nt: TGTGCCAGCAGCTTGGAAAGCAACTATGGCTACACCTTC

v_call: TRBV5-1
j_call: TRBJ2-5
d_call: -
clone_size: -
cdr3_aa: CASTRDNQETQYF
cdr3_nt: TGCGCCAGCACCCGGGACAACCAAGAGACCCAGTACTTC

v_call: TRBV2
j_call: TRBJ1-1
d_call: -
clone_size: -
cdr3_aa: CASSDPALNTEAFF
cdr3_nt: TGTGCCAGCAGTGATCCGGCTTTGAACACTGAAGCTTTCTTT

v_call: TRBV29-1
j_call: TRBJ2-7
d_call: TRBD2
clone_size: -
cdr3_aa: CSVDLGRGAYEQYF
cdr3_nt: TGCAGCGTGGACCTGGGACGGGGGGCCTACGAGCAGTACTTC

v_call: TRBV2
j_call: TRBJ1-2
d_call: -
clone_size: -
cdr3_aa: CASSMNEGGYTF
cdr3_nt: TGTGCCAGCAGCATGAACGAAGGTGGCTACACCTTC

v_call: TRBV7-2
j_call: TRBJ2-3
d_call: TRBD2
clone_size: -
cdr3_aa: CASSAGLAGIGTDTQYF
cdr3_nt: TGTGCCAGCAGCGCGGGACTAGCGGGAATCGGCACAGATACGCAGTATTTT

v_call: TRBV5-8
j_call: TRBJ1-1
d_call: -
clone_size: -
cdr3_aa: CASSYDRASRGTEAFF
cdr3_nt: TGTGCCAGCAGCTACGACCGGGCCTCAAGAGGGACTGAAGCTTTCTTT

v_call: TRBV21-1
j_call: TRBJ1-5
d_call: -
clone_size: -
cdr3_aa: CASMLPGRFNQPQHF
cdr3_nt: TGTGCCAGCATGCTACCGGGACGCTTTAATCAGCCCCAGCATTTT

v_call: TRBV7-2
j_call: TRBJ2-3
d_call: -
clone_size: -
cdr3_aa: CASSLDDQGRTDTQYF
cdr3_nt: TGTGCCAGCAGCTTAGATGATCAGGGCCGCACAGATACGCAGTATTTT